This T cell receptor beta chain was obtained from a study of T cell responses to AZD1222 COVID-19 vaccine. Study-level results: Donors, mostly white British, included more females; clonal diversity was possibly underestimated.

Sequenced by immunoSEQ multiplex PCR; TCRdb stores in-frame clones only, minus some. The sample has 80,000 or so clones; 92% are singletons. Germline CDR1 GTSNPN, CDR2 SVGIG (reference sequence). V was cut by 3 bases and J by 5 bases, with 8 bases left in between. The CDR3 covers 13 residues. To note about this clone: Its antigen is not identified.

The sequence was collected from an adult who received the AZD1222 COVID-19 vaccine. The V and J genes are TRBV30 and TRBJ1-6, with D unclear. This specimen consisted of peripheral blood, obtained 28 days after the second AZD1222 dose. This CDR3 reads CAWRRTDNSPLHF. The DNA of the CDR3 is TGTGCCTGGAGGCGGACTGATAATTCACCCCTCCACTTT.